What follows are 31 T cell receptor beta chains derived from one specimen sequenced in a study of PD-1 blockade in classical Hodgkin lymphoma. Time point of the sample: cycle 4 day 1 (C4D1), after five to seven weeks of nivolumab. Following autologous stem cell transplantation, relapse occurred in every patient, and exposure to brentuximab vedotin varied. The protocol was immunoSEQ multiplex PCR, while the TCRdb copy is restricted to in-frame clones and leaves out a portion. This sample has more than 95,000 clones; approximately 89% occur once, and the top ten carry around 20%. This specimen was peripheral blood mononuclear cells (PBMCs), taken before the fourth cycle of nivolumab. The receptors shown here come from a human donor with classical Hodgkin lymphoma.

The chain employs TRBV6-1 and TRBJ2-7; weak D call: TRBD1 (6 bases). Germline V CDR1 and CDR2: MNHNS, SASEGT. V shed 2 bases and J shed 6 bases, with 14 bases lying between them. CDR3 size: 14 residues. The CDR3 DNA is TGTGCCAGCAGTGAATTGGGGGTGGGGGCCGAGCAGTACTTC. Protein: CASSELGVGAEQYF.

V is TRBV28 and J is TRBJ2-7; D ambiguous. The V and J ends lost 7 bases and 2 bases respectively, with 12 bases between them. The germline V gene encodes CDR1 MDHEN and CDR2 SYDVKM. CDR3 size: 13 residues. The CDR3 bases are TGTGCCAGCACCCCTCCTTGGGCCTACGAGCAGTACTTC. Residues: CASTPPWAYEQYF.

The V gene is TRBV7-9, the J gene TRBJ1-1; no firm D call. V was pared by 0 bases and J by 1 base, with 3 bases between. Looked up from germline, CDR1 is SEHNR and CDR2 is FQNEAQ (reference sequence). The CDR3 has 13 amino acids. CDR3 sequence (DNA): TGTGCCAGCAGCTTAGCAGCGAACACTGAAGCTTTCTTT. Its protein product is CASSLAANTEAFF.

CDR3 DNA sequence: TGTGCCAGCAGTCCTGACAGGGCCGTCGGCAATGAGCAGTTCTTC. Its protein is CASSPDRAVGNEQFF. The chain joins TRBV2 to TRBJ2-1; 7 positions match TRBD1. CDR3 length: 15 residues. V dropped 5 bases and J dropped 6; count of bases not matched to a gene: 10. Germline V gene sequence: CDR1 SNHLY, CDR2 FYNNEI.

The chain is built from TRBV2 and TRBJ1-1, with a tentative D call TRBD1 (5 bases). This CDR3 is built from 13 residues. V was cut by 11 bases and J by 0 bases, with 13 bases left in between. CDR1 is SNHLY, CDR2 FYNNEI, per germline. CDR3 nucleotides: TGTGCCCTTCGGGGGGGGATGAACACTGAAGCTTTCTTT. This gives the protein CALRGGMNTEAFF.

CDR3: CASSLARGRDRTDTQYF. The CDR3 DNA sequence: TGTGCCAGCAGCTTGGCCCGGGGGCGGGACCGCACAGATACGCAGTATTTT. V usage is TRBV5-4 and J usage is TRBJ2-3; the D call may be TRBD1 or TRBD2 (6 bases each). Germline V lookup: CDR1 SGHNT, CDR2 YYREEE (reference sequence). This CDR3 has 17 amino acids. V shed 0 bases and J shed 1 base, with 15 bases lying between them. Full variable domain (missing parts from reference TRBV5-4 and TRBJ2-3): ETGVTQSPTHLIKTRGQQVTLRCSSQSGHNTVSWYQQALGQGPQFIFQYYREEENGRGNFPPRFSGLQFPNYSSELNVNALELDDSALYLCASSLARGRDRTDTQYFGPGTRLTVL.

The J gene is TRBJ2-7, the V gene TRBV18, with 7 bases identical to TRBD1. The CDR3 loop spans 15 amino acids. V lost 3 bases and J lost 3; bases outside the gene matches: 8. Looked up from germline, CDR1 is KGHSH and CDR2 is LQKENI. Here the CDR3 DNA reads TGTGCCAGCTCACCCATGGGGACAGTTAACTACGAGCAGTACTTC. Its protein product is CASSPMGTVNYEQYF. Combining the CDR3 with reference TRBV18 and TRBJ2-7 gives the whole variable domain NAGVMQNPRHLVRRRGQEARLRCSPMKGHSHVYWYRQLPEEGLKFMVYLQKENIIDESGMPKERFSAEFPKEGPSILRIQQVVRGDSAAYFCASSPMGTVNYEQYFGPGTRLTVT.

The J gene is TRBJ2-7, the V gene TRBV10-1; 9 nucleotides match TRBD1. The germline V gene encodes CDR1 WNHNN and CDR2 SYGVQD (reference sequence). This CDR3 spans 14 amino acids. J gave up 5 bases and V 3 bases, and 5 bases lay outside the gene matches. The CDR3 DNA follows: TGCGCCAGCAGTGATTGGACAGGGGTGAACGAGCAGTACTTC. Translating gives CASSDWTGVNEQYF.

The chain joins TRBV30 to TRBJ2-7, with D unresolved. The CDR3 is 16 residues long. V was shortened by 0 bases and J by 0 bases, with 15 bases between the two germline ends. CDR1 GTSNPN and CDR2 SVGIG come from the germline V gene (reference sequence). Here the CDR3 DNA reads TGTGCCTGGAGTGTATTCCGATATGAGCCCTCCTACGAGCAGTACTTC. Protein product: CAWSVFRYEPSYEQYF.

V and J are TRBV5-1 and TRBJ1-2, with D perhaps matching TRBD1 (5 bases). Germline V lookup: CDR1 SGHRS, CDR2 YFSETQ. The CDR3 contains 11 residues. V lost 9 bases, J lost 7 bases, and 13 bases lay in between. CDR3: CATQGGGGYTF. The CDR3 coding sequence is TGCGCCACCCAGGGTGGGGGTGGCTACACCTTC. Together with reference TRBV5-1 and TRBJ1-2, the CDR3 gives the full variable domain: KAGVTQTPRYLIKTRGQQVTLSCSPISGHRSVSWYQQTPGQGLQFLFEYFSETQRNKGNFPGRFSGRQFSNSRSEMNVSTLELGDSALYLCATQGGGGYTFGSGTRLTVV.

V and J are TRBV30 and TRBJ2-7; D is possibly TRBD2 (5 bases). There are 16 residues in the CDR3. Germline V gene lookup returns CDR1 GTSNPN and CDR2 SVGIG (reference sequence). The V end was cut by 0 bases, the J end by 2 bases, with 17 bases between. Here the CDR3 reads CAWSVLRGRRAYEQYF. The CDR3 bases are TGTGCCTGGAGTGTACTCCGAGGGAGACGGGCCTACGAGCAGTACTTC.

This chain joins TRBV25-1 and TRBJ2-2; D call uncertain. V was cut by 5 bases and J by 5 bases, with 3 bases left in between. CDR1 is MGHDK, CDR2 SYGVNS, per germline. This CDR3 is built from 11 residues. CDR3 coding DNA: TGTGCCAGCAGTCGTACCGGGGAGCTGTTTTTT. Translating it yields CASSRTGELFF.

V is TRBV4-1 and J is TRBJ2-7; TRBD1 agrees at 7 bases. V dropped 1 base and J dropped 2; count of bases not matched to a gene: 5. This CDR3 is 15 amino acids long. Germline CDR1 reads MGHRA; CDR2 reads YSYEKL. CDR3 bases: TGCGCCAGCAGCCAAGTTCACAGGGGCCCCTACGAGCAGTACTTC. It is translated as CASSQVHRGPYEQYF.

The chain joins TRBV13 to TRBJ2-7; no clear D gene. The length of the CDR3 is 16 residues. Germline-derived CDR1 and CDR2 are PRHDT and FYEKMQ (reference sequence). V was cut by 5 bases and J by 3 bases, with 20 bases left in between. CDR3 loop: CASSPPRTPSNYEQYF. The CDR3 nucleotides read TGTGCCAGCAGCCCCCCTCGCACCCCTTCAAACTACGAGCAGTACTTC.

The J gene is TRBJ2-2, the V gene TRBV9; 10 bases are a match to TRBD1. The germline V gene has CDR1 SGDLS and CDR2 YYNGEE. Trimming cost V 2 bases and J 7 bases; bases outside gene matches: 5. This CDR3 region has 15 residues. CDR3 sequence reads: CASSVGQGTDGELFF. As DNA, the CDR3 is TGTGCCAGCAGCGTGGGACAGGGGACGGACGGGGAGCTGTTTTTT.

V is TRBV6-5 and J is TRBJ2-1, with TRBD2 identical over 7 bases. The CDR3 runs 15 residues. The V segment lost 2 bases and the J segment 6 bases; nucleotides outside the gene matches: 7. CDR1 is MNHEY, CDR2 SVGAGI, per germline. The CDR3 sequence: CASSYGSGSTNEQFF. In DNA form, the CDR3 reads TGTGCCAGCAGTTACGGTAGCGGGTCCACCAATGAGCAGTTCTTC.

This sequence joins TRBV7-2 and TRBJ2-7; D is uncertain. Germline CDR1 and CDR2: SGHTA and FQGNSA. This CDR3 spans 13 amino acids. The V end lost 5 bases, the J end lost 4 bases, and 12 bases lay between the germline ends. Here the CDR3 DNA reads TGTGCCAGCAGCGTAGGTTGGAATTACGAGCAGTACTTC. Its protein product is CASSVGWNYEQYF. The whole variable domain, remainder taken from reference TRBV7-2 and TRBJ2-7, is GAGVSQSPSNKVTEKGKDVELRCDPISGHTALYWYRQSLGQGLEFLIYFQGNSAPDKSGLPSDRFSAERTGGSVSTLTIQRTQQEDSAVYLCASSVGWNYEQYFGPGTRLTVT.

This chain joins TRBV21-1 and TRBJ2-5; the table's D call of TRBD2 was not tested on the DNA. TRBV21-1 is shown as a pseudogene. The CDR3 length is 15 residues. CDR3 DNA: TGTGCCAGCAGCAAAGCGGGGGGGGTGCGAGAGACCCAGTACTTC. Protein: CASSKAGGVRETQYF.

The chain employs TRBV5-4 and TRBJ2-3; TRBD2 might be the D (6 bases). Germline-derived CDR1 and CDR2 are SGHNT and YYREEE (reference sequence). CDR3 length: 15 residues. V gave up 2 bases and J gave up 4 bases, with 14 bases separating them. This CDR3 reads CASSFNTGEADTQYF. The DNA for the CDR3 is TGTGCCAGCAGCTTTAACACGGGAGAAGCAGATACGCAGTATTTT.

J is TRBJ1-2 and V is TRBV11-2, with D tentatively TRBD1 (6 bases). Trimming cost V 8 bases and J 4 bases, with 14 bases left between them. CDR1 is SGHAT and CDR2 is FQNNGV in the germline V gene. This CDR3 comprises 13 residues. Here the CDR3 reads CASGSTGRYGYTF. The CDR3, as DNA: TGTGCCAGCGGCTCAACAGGGCGCTATGGCTACACCTTC.

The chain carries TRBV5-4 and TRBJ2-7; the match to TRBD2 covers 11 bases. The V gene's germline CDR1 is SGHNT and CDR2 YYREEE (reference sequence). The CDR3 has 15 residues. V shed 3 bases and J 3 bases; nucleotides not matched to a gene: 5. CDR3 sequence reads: CASSYGTSGVYEQYF. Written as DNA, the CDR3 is TGTGCCAGCAGCTACGGGACTAGCGGAGTCTACGAGCAGTACTTC.

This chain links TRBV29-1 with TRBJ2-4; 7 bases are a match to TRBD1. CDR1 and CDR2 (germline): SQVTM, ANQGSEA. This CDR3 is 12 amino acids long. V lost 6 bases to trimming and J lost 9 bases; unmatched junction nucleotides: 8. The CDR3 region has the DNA TGCAGCGTCCGACAGGGAAAAGGCATTCAGTACTTC. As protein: CSVRQGKGIQYF.

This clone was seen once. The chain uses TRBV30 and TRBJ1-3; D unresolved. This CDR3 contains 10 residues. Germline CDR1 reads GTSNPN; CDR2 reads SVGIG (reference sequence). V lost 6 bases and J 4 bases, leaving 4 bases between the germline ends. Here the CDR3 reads CACWGNTIYF. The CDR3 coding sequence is TGTGCCTGTTGGGGAAACACCATATATTTT.

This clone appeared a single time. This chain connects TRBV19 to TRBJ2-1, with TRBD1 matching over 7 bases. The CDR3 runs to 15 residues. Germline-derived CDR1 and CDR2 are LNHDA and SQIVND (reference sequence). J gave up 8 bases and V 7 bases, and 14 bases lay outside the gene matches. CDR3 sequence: CASNTGQLIVDEQFF. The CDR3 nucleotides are TGTGCCAGTAATACGGGACAGCTAATTGTCGATGAGCAGTTCTTC.

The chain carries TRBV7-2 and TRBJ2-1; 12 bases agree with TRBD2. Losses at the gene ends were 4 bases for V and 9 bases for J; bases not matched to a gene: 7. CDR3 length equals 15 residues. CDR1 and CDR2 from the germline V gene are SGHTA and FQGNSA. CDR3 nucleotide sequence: TGTGCCAGCAGCTCCGAGACTAGCGGGAGTCTTGAGCAGTTCTTC. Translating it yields CASSSETSGSLEQFF.

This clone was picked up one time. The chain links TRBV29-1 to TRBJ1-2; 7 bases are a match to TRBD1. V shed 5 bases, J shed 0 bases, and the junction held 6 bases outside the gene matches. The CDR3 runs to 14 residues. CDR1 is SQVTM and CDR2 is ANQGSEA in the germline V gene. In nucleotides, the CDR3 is TGCAGCGTTCCAGGGGGTAAAGCTAACTATGGCTACACCTTC. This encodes CSVPGGKANYGYTF. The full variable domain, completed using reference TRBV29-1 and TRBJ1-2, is SAVISQKPSRDICQRGTSLTIQCQVDSQVTMMFWYRQQPGQSLTLIATANQGSEATYESGFVIDKFPISRPNLTFSTLTVSNMSPEDSSIYLCSVPGGKANYGYTFGSGTRLTVV.

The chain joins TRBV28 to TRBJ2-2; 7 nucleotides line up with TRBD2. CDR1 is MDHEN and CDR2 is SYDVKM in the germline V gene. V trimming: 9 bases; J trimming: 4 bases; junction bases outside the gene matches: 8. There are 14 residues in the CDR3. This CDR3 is CASRRAGPTGELFF. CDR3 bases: TGTGCCAGTAGGAGAGCGGGACCCACCGGGGAGCTGTTTTTT. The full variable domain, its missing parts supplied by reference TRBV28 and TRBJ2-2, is DVKVTQSSRYLVKRTGEKVFLECVQDMDHENMFWYRQDPGLGLRLIYFSYDVKMKEKGDIPEGYSVSREKKERFSLILESASTNQTSMYLCASRRAGPTGELFFGEGSRLTVL.

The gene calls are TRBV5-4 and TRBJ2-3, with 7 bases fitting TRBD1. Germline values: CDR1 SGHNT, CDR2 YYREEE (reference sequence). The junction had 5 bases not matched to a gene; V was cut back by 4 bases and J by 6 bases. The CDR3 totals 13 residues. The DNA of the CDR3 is TGTGCCAGCAGCATACAGGGGTTGGATACGCAGTATTTT. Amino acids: CASSIQGLDTQYF.

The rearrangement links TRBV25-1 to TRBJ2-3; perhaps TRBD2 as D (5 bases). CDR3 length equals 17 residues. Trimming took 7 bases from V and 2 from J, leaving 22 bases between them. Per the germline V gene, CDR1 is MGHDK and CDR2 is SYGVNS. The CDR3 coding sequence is TGTGCCAGCAATACAAGACAAGGAGGTAACCTCACAGATACGCAGTATTTT. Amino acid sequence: CASNTRQGGNLTDTQYF.

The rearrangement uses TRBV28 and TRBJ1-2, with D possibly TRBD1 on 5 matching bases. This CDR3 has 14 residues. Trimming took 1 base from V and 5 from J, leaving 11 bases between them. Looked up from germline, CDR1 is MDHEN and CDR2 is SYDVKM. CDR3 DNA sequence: TGTGCCAGCAGTTTATCAGGGACTTCTTATGGCTACACCTTC. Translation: CASSLSGTSYGYTF.

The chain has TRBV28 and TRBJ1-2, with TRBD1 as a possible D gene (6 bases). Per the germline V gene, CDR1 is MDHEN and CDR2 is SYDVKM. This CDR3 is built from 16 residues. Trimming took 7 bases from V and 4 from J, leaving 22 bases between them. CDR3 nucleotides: TGTGCCAGCACCCTAGAGCTAAGGGGGAGACCCTATGGCTACACCTTC. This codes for CASTLELRGRPYGYTF.